This TCR beta chain derives from a study of blood T cell repertoires in COVID-19. Study-level information: Acute-phase and convalescent COVID-19 samples originated in the United States, Italy and Spain. T cells, B-cell-depleted T cells, or PBMCs supplied cDNA or gDNA.

Study processing details: Nucleated cell counts were estimated from reference gene primer amplification. The assay was immunoSEQ multiplex PCR, and TCRdb's table has in-frame clones only and misses some. D and trimming were read from the DNA, whereas the V and J calls and clone size are those reported in that table. The data show under 300,000 clones, 70% to 90% seen once. Germline values: CDR1 SGHTA, CDR2 FQGNSA. The CDR3 sequence is 16 residues long. Germline trimming cut 5 bases from V and 0 bases from J; bases unmatched to any gene: 6. Sequencing was performed on peripheral blood. This chain links TRBV7-2 with TRBJ2-3; TRBD2 matches 9 bases. The sequence came from a man aged 25 to 40 who had recovered from COVID-19. The CDR3 region is CASSRTSDPSTDTQYF. CDR3 coding DNA: TGTGCCAGCAGCCGGACTAGCGACCCCAGCACAGATACGCAGTATTTT.